This T cell receptor (beta chain) was obtained from a study of Ad26.COV2.S vaccination and SARS-CoV-2 variants. About the research overall: Each vaccinee took Ad26.COV2.S intramuscularly, once or twice 56 days apart.

Germline V CDR1 and CDR2: SGHTA, FQGNSA. V lost 5 bases and J 2 bases, leaving 9 bases between the germline ends. The CDR3 consists of 13 residues. The repertoire was sequenced with immunoSEQ multiplex PCR; TCRdb's copy has only in-frame clones and lacks some. The sample records about 350,000 clones, around 90% being singletons. As to treatment: roughly 20 received Ad26.COV2.S at low or high dose, single or two shots; roughly five received placebo; per-sample allocation not given. Repertoires come from day 63 after the first vaccine or placebo injection. This clonotype originated in a person between 18 and 65 years old who received the Ad26.COV2.S COVID-19 vaccine or a placebo. The input for sequencing was peripheral blood, taken in a trial of Ad26.COV2.S vaccine versus placebo. The V call is TRBV7-2, the J call TRBJ1-2; no definite D call. CDR3 DNA sequence: TGTGCCAGCAGCCCCGGGAGGAACTATGGCTACACCTTC. Translating it yields CASSPGRNYGYTF.